The table lists the clone carrying this T cell receptor beta chain with a count of one. Its antigen is not known. This sample was included in a study of post-analysis software for immune sequencing data. Study summary: Multiple sclerosis in the patients followed relapsing-remitting, secondary progressive and progressive-relapsing courses. Points from the study as a whole: Compared with controls, patients had more of five TRBV segments, including TRBV5-6, TRBV5-1 and TRBV20-1.

The CDR3 extends over 14 amino acids. Trimming stripped 4 bases from V and 5 bases from J, with 13 bases between. CDR1 SGDLS and CDR2 YYNGEE come from the germline V gene. The authors incorporated unique molecular identifiers into the TCR beta cDNA libraries. TCRdb re-analysed the PCR reads in MiXCR, keeping a single row per CDR3 protein. The sample lists a few hundred thousand distinct CDR3 sequences; around 33% were seen once. Input material: blood. This TCR was sampled from a girl aged 5-17 years with multiple sclerosis. The V gene is TRBV9, the J gene TRBJ2-1; possibly TRBD2 for D (5 bases). CDR3 residues: CASSPDSHHNEQFF. In DNA form, the CDR3 reads TGTGCCAGCAGCCCGGACTCGCATCACAATGAGCAGTTCTTC.